This TCR beta chain was identified in a study of shared clonotypes between healthy human individuals. Study-wide points: Clonotype sharing among donors, it was expected, would be affected by sequencing depth.

This CDR3 is 13 amino acids long. Deletions cut 4 bases from V and 5 bases from J, with 11 bases between. Germline V gene lookup returns CDR1 PRHDT and CDR2 FYEKMQ (reference sequence). Naive-designated CD8 cells lacked CD45RO, were positively enriched for CCR7, and omitted terminally differentiated effector memory CD45RA+ cells. As concerns this clone: What it binds is unknown.

Assay runs were performed at deep level. TCRdb's table, derived via immunoSEQ multiplex PCR, lists solely in-frame clones and lacks some. In the table there are about 2.1 million clones, approximately 94% of which are singletons. This receptor was obtained from a man between 18 and 35 years old in good health. Some clones in this sample may be carry-over from other donors' samples. Sequenced sample: naive CD8+ T cells from PBMCs. J is TRBJ1-1 and V is TRBV13; no definite D call. DNA of the CDR3: TGTGCCAGCAGCTCCCGGACGGAAACTGAAGCTTTCTTT. This translates into CASSSRTETEAFF.